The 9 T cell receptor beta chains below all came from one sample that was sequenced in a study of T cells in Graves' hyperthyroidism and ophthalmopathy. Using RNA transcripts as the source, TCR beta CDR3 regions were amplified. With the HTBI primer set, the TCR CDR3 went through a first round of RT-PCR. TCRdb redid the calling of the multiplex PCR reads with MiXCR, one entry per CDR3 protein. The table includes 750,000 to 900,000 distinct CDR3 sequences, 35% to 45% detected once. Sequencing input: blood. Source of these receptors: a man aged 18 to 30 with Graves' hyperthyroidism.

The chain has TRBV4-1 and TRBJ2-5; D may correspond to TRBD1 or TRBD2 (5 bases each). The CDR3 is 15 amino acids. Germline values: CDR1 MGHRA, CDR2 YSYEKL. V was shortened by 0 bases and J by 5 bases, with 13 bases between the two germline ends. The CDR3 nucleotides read TGCGCCAGCAGCCAAGAAGTTAGGGGACGGGAGACCCAGTACTTC. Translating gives CASSQEVRGRETQYF.

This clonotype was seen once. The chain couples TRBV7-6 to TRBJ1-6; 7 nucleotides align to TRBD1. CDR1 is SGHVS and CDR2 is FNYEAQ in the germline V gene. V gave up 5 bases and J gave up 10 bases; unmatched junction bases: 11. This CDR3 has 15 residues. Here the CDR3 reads CASSLETGIVSPLHF. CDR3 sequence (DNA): TGTGCCAGCAGCCTAGAGACAGGGATCGTCTCACCCCTCCACTTT. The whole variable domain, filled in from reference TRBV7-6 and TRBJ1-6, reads GAGVSQSPRYKVTKRGQDVALRCDPISGHVSLYWYRQALGQGPEFLTYFNYEAQQDKSGLPNDRFSAERPEGSISTLTIQRTEQRDSAMYRCASSLETGIVSPLHFGNGTRLTVT.

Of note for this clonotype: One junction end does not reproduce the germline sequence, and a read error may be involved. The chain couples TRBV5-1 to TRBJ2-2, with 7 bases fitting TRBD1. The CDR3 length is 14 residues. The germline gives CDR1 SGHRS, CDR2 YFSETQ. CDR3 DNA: TGTGCCAGCAGCCTCGGGACAGACACCGGGGAGCTGTTTTTT. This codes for CASSLGTDTGELFF.

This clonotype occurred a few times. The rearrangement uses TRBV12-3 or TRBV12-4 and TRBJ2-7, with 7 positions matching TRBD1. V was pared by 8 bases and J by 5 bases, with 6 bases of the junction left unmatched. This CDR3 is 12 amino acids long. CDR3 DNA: TGTGCCAGCCTGGGACAGCGGAACGAGCAGTACTTC. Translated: CASLGQRNEQYF.

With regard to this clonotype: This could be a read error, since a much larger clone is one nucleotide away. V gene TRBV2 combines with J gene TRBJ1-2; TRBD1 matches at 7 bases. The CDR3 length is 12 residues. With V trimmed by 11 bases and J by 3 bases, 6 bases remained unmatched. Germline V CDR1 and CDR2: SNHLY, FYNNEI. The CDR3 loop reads CARKDRDYGYTF. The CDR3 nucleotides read TGTGCCCGCAAAGACAGGGACTATGGCTACACCTTC.

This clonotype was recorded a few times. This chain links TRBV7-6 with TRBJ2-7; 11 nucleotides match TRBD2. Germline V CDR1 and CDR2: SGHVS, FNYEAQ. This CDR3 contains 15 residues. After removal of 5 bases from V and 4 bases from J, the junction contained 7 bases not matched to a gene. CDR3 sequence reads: CASSQPSGGLYEQYF. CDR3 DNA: TGTGCCAGCAGCCAGCCTAGCGGGGGGCTGTACGAGCAGTACTTC.

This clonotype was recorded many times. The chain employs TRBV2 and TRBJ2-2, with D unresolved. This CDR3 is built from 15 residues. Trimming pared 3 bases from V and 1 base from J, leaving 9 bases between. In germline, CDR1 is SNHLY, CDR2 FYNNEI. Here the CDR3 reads CASSEAGWNTGELFF. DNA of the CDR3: TGTGCCAGCAGTGAGGCAGGTTGGAACACCGGGGAGCTGTTTTTT.

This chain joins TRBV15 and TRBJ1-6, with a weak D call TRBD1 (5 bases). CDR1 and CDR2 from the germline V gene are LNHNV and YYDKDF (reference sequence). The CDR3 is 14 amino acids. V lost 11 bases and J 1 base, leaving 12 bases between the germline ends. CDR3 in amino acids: CAVSGSSYNSPLHF. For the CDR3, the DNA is TGTGCCGTTTCAGGGAGTTCCTATAATTCACCCCTCCACTTT.

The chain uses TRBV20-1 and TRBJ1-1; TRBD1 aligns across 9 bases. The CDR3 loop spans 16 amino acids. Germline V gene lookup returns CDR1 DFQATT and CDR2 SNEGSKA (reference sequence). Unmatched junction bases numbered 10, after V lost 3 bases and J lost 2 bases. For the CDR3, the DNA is TGCAGTGCTAGGCAGATCAACAGGGGGCTAAACACTGAAGCTTTCTTT. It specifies CSARQINRGLNTEAFF.